This is a list of T cell receptor beta chains from one sample in a study of shared clonotypes between healthy human individuals. Generated by immunoSEQ multiplex PCR, the TCRdb table keeps only in-frame clones and is missing some. Of around 2,100,000 clones listed, roughly 95% are singletons. Input material: naive CD8+ T cells sorted from blood. These receptor sequences come from a man aged 18 to 30 in good health. Each CDR3 is given with its conserved first and last residue. D genes are given only for firm matches. Clone sizes are given selectively: once, few, many, or a class where the clone is expanded.

D gene,J gene,V gene,clone size,CDR3 length,CDR3 protein,CDR3 DNA
-,TRBJ2-7,TRBV5-6,-,14,CASSGGTSDYEQYF,TGTGCCAGCAGCGGCGGGACTTCCGACTACGAGCAGTACTTC
TRBD2,TRBJ2-1,TRBV2,once,16,CASSENEREGYNEQFF,TGTGCCAGCAGTGAAAACGAGCGGGAGGGCTACAATGAGCAGTTCTTC
-,TRBJ2-1,TRBV27,-,15,CASSSLPMTYNEQFF,TGTGCCAGCAGTTCCCTACCTATGACCTACAATGAGCAGTTCTTC
-,TRBJ2-5,TRBV7-6,once,13,CASSSRAQETQYF,TGTGCCAGCAGCTCCAGAGCACAAGAGACCCAGTACTTC
-,TRBJ2-1,TRBV9,-,15,CASSGEGDPYNEQFF,TGTGCCAGCAGCGGGGAGGGGGACCCCTACAATGAGCAGTTCTTC
TRBD1,TRBJ1-6,TRBV19,-,15,CASRIWTGTDSPLHF,TGTGCCAGTAGGATCTGGACAGGGACGGATTCACCCCTCCACTTT
TRBD2,TRBJ2-1,TRBV2,once,15,CASSEFAGGYNEQFF,TGTGCCAGCAGTGAGTTCGCGGGAGGCTACAATGAGCAGTTCTTC
-,TRBJ2-7,TRBV6-5,-,14,CASSYSTGSGEQYF,TGTGCCAGCAGTTACTCTACAGGGTCCGGCGAGCAGTACTTC
-,TRBJ2-7,TRBV11-2,-,15,CASSFGQPSSYEQYF,TGTGCCAGCAGCTTTGGACAGCCGAGCTCCTACGAGCAGTACTTC
-,TRBJ1-4,TRBV5-8,once,18,CASSVDRDGRATNEKLFF,TGTGCCAGCAGCGTCGACCGGGACGGAAGAGCAACTAATGAAAAACTGTTTTTT
TRBD2,TRBJ2-5,TRBV27,-,14,CASRGLAGEETQYF,TGTGCCAGCAGGGGACTAGCGGGAGAAGAGACCCAGTACTTC
-,TRBJ1-1,TRBV27,-,14,CASSPISANTEAFF,TGTGCCAGCAGTCCTATCTCGGCGAACACTGAAGCTTTCTTT
TRBD2,TRBJ2-7,TRBV5-1,-,16,CASSLETGGGRDEQYF,TGCGCCAGCAGCTTGGAAACCGGCGGGGGACGCGACGAGCAGTACTTC
TRBD1,TRBJ1-1,TRBV6-5,-,14,CASSYGTGATEAFF,TGTGCCAGCAGCTATGGGACAGGGGCCACTGAAGCTTTCTTT